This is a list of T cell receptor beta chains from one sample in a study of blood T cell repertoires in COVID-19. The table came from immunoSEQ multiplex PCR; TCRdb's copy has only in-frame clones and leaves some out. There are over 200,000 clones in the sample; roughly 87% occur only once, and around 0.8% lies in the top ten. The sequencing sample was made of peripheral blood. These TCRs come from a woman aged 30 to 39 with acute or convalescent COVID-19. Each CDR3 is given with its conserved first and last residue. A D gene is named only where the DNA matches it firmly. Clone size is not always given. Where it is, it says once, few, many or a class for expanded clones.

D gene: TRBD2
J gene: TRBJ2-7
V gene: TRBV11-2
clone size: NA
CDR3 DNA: TGTGCCAGCAGCTTAGTTCCTAGCGGGAGGATATTAGGCTACGAGCAGTACTTC
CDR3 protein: CASSLVPSGRILGYEQYF

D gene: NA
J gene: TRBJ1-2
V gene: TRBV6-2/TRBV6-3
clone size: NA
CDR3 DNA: TGTGCCAGCAGTTACCTTGTCTTCCGTGCGGGCTACACCTTC
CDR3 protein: CASSYLVFRAGYTF

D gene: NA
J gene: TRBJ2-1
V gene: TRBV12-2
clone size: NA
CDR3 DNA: TGTGCAAGTCGCTTAGAACCGGGCCGTCGGGGTGAGCAGTTCTTC
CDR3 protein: CASRLEPGRRGEQFF

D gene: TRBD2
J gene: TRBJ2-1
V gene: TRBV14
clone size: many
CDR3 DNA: TGTGCCAGCAGCCTCGGAAGAAAAAGATTAGAAGCGGGAGTGGTCGCCTACAATGAGCAGTTCTTC
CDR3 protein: CASSLGRKRLEAGVVAYNEQFF

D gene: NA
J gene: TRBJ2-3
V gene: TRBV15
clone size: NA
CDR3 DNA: TGTGCCACCAGCAGAGATCGGCAGGCCGGCACAGATACGCAGTATTTT
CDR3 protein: CATSRDRQAGTDTQYF

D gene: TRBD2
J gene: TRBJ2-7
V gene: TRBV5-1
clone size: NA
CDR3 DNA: TGCGCCAGCAGCTTCACAGGTGTTAGACTAGCGGGCTACGAGCAGTACTTC
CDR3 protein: CASSFTGVRLAGYEQYF

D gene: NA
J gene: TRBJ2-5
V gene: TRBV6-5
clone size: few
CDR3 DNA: TGTGCCAGCAGCCGGGTAAAAGAGACCCAGTACTTC
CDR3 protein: CASSRVKETQYF

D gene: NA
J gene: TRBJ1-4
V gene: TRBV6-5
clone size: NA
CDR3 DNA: TGTGCCAGCAGTTACGGCGGTGAAAAACTGTTTTTT
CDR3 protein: CASSYGGEKLFF

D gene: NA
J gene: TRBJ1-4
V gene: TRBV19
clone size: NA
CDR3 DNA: TGTGCCAGTAGTCAAGGAGGCAGGGGTGAGGAAAAACTGTTTTTT
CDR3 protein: CASSQGGRGEEKLFF

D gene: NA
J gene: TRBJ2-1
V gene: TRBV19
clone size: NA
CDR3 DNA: TGTGCCAGTAGTATATTACAGGGAGTATCCGGTAATGAGCAGTTCTTC
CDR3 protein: CASSILQGVSGNEQFF

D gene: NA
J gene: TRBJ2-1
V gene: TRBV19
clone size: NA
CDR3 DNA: TGTGCCAGTAGTTTTTTTTTCCCTAATTCCTACAATGAGCAGTTCTTC
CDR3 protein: CASSFFFPNSYNEQFF